Included here is one T cell receptor (beta chain) sequence, with context. The sample originates from a study of blood T cell repertoires in COVID-19. Germline V gene sequence: CDR1 MNHEY, CDR2 SMNVEV (reference sequence). The CDR3 runs to 15 residues. V was pared by 4 bases and J by 2 bases, with 4 bases of the junction left unmatched. Produced via immunoSEQ multiplex PCR; TCRdb's table is partial and in-frame only. The sample records 15,000 or so clones, approximately 88% being singletons. The rearrangement uses TRBV27 and TRBJ2-2, with TRBD2 matching 7 bases. The TCR was taken from a woman older than 75 with COVID-19, enrolled during active disease. The material sequenced was peripheral blood. CDR3 amino acids: CASSSTSFNTGELFF. CDR3 bases: TGTGCCAGCAGTTCGACTAGCTTCAACACCGGGGAGCTGTTTTTT.